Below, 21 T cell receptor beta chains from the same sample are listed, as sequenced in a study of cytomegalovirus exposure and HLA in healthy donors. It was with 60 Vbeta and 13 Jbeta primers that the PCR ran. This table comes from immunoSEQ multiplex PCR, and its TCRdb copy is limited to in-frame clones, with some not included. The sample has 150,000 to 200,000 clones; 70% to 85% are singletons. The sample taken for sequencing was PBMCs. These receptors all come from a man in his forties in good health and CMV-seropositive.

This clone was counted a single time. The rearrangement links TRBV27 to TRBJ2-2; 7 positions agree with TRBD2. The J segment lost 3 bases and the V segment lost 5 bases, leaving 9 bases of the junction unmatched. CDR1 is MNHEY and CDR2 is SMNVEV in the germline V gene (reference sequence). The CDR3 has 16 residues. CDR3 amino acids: CASSPWEGSDTGELFF. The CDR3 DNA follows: TGTGCCAGCAGTCCCTGGGAGGGGAGCGACACCGGGGAGCTGTTTTTT.

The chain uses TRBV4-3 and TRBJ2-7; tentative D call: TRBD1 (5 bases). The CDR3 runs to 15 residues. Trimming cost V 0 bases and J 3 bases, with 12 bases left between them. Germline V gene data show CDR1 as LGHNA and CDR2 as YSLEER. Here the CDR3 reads CASSQEQGRGYEQYF. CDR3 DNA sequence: TGCGCCAGCAGCCAAGAGCAGGGAAGGGGCTACGAGCAGTACTTC.

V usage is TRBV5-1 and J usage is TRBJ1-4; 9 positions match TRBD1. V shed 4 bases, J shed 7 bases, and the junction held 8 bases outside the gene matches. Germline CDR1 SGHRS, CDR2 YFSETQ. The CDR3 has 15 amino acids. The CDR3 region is CASSRTGDGREKLFF. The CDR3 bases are TGCGCCAGCAGCCGGACAGGGGACGGTCGTGAAAAACTGTTTTTT. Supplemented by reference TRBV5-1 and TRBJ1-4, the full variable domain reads KAGVTQTPRYLIKTRGQQVTLSCSPISGHRSVSWYQQTPGQGLQFLFEYFSETQRNKGNFPGRFSGRQFSNSRSEMNVSTLELGDSALYLCASSRTGDGREKLFFGSGTQLSVL.

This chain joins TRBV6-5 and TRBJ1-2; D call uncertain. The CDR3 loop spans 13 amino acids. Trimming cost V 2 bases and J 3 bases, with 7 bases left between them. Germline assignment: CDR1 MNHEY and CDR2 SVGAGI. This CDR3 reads CASSYGLDYGYTF. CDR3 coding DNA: TGTGCCAGCAGTTACGGGCTGGACTATGGCTACACCTTC.

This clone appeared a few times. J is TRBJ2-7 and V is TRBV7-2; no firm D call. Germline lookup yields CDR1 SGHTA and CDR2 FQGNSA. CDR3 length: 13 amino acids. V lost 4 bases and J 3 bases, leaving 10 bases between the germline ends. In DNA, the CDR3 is TGTGCCAGCAGCTCCCCGGTTGGCTACGAGCAGTACTTC. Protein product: CASSSPVGYEQYF.

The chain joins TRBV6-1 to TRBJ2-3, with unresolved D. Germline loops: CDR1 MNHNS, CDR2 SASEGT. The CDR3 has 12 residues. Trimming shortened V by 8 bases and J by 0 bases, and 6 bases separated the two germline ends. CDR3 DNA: TGTGCCAGCCCGTCTAGCACAGATACGCAGTATTTT. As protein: CASPSSTDTQYF.

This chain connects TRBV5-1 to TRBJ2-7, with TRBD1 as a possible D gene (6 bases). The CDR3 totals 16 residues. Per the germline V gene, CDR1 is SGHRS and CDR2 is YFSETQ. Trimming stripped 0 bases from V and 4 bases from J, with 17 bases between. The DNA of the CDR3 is TGCGCCAGCAGCTTGGCCAGGGGCAGGAGAGAATACGAGCAGTACTTC. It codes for CASSLARGRREYEQYF. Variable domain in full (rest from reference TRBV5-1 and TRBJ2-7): KAGVTQTPRYLIKTRGQQVTLSCSPISGHRSVSWYQQTPGQGLQFLFEYFSETQRNKGNFPGRFSGRQFSNSRSEMNVSTLELGDSALYLCASSLARGRREYEQYFGPGTRLTVT.

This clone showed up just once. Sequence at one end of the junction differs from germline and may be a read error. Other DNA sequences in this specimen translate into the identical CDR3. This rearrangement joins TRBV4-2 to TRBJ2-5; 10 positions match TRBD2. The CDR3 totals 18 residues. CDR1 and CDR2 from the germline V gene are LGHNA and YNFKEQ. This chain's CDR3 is CASSQEARGTSAQETQYF. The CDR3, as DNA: TGTGCTAGCAGCCAAGAAGCCCGTGGGACTAGCGCACAAGAGACCCAGTACTTC.

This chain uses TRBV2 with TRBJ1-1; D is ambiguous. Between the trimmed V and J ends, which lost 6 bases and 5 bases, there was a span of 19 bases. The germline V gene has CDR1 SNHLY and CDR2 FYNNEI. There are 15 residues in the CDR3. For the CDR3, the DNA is TGTGCCAGCAGCGCATCCCCCAGTATCGGGACTGAAGCTTTCTTT. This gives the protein CASSASPSIGTEAFF.

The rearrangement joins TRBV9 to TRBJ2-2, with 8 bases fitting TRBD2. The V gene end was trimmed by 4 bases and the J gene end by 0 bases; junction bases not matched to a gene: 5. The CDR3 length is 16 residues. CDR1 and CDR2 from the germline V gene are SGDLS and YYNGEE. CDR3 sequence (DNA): TGTGCCAGCAGCTTGAGGACTAGCCCGAACACCGGGGAGCTGTTTTTT. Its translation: CASSLRTSPNTGELFF.

The CDR3 protein is CASGLVTGGYTEAFF. For the CDR3, the DNA is TGTGCTAGTGGTTTGGTAACAGGGGGATACACTGAAGCTTTCTTT. The gene calls are TRBV12-5 and TRBJ1-1; 8 bases are shared with TRBD1. This CDR3 is 15 amino acids long. V was clipped by 0 bases and J by 3 bases; unmatched bases: 3. The germline gives CDR1 LGHNT, CDR2 FRNRAP.

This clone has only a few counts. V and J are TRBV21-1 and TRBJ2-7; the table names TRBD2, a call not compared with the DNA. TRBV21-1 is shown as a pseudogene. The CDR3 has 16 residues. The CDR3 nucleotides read TGTGCCAGCAGCCTCGGCGGGGTAACCCCCGTGATCGAGCAGTACTTC. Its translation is CASSLGGVTPVIEQYF.

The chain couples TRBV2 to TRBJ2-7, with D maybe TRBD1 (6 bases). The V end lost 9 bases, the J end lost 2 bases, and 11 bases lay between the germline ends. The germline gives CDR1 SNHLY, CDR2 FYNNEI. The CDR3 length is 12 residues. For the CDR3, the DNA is TGTGCCAGTTCGGGACATCCCTACGAGCAGTACTTC. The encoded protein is CASSGHPYEQYF.

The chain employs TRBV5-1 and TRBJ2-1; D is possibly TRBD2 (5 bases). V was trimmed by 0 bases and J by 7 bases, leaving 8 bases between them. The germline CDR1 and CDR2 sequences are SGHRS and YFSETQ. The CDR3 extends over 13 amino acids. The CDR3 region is CASSLGTGNEQFF. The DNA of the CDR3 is TGCGCCAGCAGCTTGGGGACGGGGAATGAGCAGTTCTTC. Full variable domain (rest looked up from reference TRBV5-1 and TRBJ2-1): KAGVTQTPRYLIKTRGQQVTLSCSPISGHRSVSWYQQTPGQGLQFLFEYFSETQRNKGNFPGRFSGRQFSNSRSEMNVSTLELGDSALYLCASSLGTGNEQFFGPGTRLTVL.

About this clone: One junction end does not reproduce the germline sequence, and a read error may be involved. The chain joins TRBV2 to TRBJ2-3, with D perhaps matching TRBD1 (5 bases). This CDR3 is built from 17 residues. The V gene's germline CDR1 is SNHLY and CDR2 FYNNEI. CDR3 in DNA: TGTGCCAGCAGCGAAGGTGGGGCGTACACTAGCACAGATACGCAGTATTTT. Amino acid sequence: CASSEGGAYTSTDTQYF.

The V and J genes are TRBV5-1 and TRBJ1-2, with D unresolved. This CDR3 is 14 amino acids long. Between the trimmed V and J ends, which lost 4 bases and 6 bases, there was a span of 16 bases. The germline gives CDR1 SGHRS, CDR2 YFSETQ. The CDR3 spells CASSHTLGRDGYTF. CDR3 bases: TGCGCCAGCAGCCACACGTTGGGGAGGGATGGCTACACCTTC.

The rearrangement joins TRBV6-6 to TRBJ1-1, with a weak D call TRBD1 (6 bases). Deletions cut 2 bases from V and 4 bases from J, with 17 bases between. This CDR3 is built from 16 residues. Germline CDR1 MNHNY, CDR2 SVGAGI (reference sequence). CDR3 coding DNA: TGTGCCAGCAGTTACCGGGAGGGGGGTATCGGCACTGAAGCTTTCTTT. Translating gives CASSYREGGIGTEAFF.

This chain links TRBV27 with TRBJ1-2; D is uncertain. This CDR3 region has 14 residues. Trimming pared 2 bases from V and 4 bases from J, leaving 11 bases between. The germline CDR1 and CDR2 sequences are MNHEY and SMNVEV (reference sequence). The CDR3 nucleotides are TGTGCCAGCAGTTTAGGGCAGGCACCCTATGGCTACACCTTC. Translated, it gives CASSLGQAPYGYTF.

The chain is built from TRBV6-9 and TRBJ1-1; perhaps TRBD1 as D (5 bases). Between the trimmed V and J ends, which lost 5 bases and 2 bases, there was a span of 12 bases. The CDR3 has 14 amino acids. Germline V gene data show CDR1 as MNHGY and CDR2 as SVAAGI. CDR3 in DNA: TGTGCCAGCAGTCTACAGGATCACAACACTGAAGCTTTCTTT. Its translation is CASSLQDHNTEAFF.

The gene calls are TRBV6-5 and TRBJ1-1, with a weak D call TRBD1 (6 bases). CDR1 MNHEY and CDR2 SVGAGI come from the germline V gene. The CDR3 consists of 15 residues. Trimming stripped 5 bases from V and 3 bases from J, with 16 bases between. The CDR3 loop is CASSPLQGGHTEAFF. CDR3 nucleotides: TGTGCCAGCAGTCCTCTACAGGGTGGTCACACTGAAGCTTTCTTT.

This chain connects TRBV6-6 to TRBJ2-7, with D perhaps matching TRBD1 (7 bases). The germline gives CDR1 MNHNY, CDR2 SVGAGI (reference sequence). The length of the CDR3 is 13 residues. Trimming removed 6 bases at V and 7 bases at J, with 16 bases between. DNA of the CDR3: TGTGCCAGCAGGCTCACAGGGGCGGGGGAGCAGTACTTC. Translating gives CASRLTGAGEQYF.